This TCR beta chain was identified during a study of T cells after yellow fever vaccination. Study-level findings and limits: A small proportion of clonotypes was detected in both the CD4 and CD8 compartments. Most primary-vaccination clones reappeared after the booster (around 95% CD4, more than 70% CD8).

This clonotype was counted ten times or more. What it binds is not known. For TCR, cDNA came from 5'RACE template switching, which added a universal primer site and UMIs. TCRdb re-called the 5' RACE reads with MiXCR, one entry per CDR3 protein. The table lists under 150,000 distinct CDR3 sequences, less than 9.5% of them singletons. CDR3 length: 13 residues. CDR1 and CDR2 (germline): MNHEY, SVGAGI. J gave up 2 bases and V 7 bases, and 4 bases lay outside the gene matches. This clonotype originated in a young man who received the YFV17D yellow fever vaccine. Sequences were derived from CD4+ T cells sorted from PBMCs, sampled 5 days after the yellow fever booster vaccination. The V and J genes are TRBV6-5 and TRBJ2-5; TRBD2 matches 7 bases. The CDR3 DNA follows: TGTGCCAGCATCGGGAGGACACAAGAGACCCAGTACTTC. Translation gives CASIGRTQETQYF.